This T cell receptor (beta chain) was observed in a study of CD8+ T cells in alopecia areata. Study observations and caveats: When scalp samples are sequenced, resident alphabeta T cells of normal skin are also captured. It was lesional scalp, especially alopecia totalis/universalis, that showed higher clonality than normal scalp.

Investigators isolated RNA and reverse transcribed it into cDNA to act as the sequencing template. Generated by immunoSEQ multiplex PCR, the TCRdb table keeps only in-frame clones and is missing some. The table records just over 150,000 clones, 45% to 60% of them present only once. Germline CDR1 and CDR2: MNHEY and SVGAGI. Trimming left V 6 bases short and J 6 bases short, with 14 bases between. CDR3 length: 13 amino acids. Comments on this clone: Its target is unknown. Other DNA sequences in the same sample also yield this CDR3.

This rearrangement joins TRBV6-5 to TRBJ1-2, with D unresolved. The sequence was obtained from a human donor with alopecia areata. This specimen consisted of CD8+ T cells sorted from blood, obtained at week 0. The CDR3 coding sequence is TGTGCCAGCAGCCTCAGCGGGATGGATGGCTACACCTTC. It translates to CASSLSGMDGYTF.